A single sample is the source of the 26 T cell receptor beta chains below, sequenced in a study of blood T cell repertoires in COVID-19. Libraries were prepared by immunoSEQ multiplex PCR; TCRdb keeps only in-frame clonotypes and omits some of them. The table shows around 160,000 clones, with approximately 78% occurring only once. The material sequenced was peripheral blood. These receptor sequences come from a human donor in a cohort sampled during active COVID-19.

V usage is TRBV2 and J usage is TRBJ2-7, with D unclear. The germline CDR1 and CDR2 sequences are SNHLY and FYNNEI. The CDR3 covers 13 residues. V was pared by 6 bases and J by 3 bases, with 12 bases between. The CDR3 DNA is TGTGCCAGCAGCGCACGGTTTAACTACGAGCAGTACTTC. Translation: CASSARFNYEQYF.

This chain joins TRBV4-3 and TRBJ2-7, with 7 nucleotides matching TRBD1. Trimming at V came to 0 bases and at J to 2 bases, leaving 4 bases not matched to a gene. Per germline, CDR1 LGHNA and CDR2 YSLEER. The CDR3 totals 15 residues. The DNA for the CDR3 is TGCGCCAGCAGCCAAGACAACCAGGGGGCCTACGAGCAGTACTTC. Translated: CASSQDNQGAYEQYF.

The chain has TRBV7-2 and TRBJ1-5; possibly TRBD1 for D (6 bases). Looked up from germline, CDR1 is SGHTA and CDR2 is FQGNSA. The ends were cut back, 5 bases at V and 4 bases at J, with 15 bases in the middle. The CDR3 extends over 15 amino acids. In DNA form, the CDR3 reads TGTGCCAGCAGCAACGGACATAGGGGGAATCAGCCCCAGCATTTT. Translation: CASSNGHRGNQPQHF.

The CDR3 DNA sequence: TGTGCCAGCAGCCTAGAGACTTCGAATCAGCCCCAGCATTTT. Its protein is CASSLETSNQPQHF. The chain combines TRBV7-2 with TRBJ1-5; D gene unclear. Trimming stripped 5 bases from V and 4 bases from J, with 12 bases between. From germline, CDR1 is SGHTA and CDR2 FQGNSA. The CDR3 runs to 14 residues.

J is TRBJ1-5 and V is TRBV4-3; D unresolved. The CDR3 extends over 15 amino acids. Trimming left V 0 bases short and J 2 bases short, with 8 bases between. CDR1 and CDR2 (germline): LGHNA, YSLEER. This chain's CDR3 is CASSQDWPGNQPQHF. As DNA, the CDR3 is TGCGCCAGCAGCCAAGATTGGCCAGGCAATCAGCCCCAGCATTTT.

This clone has a single count. This chain links TRBV5-1 with TRBJ2-2; D is unresolved. Per the germline V gene, CDR1 is SGHRS and CDR2 is YFSETQ. V lost 3 bases to trimming and J lost 6 bases, with 9 bases between them. This CDR3 is 13 amino acids long. The CDR3 region has the DNA TGCGCCAGCAGCTCCCAGTTATCCGGGGAGCTGTTTTTT. Its translation: CASSSQLSGELFF. The full variable domain, in which reference TRBV5-1 and TRBJ2-2 provide the parts outside the CDR3, is KAGVTQTPRYLIKTRGQQVTLSCSPISGHRSVSWYQQTPGQGLQFLFEYFSETQRNKGNFPGRFSGRQFSNSRSEMNVSTLELGDSALYLCASSSQLSGELFFGEGSRLTVL.

V and J are TRBV7-2 and TRBJ2-2, with D maybe TRBD1 (6 bases). The CDR3 has 15 amino acids. V lost 5 bases and J lost 7, with 17 bases in between. CDR1 and CDR2 (germline): SGHTA, FQGNSA. The CDR3 region is CASSPTGTKGGELFF. The DNA for the CDR3 is TGTGCCAGCAGCCCTACCGGGACAAAAGGCGGGGAGCTGTTTTTT.

The gene calls are TRBV28 and TRBJ2-7; the D is unclear. Germline V lookup: CDR1 MDHEN, CDR2 SYDVKM. Trimming took off 3 bases at V and 3 bases at J, with 6 bases between the two ends. The CDR3 is 12 residues long. CDR3 sequence (DNA): TGTGCCAGCAGTTTTGCGAACTACGAGCAGTACTTC. Protein: CASSFANYEQYF. Using reference TRBV28 and TRBJ2-7 for the parts outside the CDR3, the full variable domain is DVKVTQSSRYLVKRTGEKVFLECVQDMDHENMFWYRQDPGLGLRLIYFSYDVKMKEKGDIPEGYSVSREKKERFSLILESASTNQTSMYLCASSFANYEQYFGPGTRLTVT.

The rearrangement uses TRBV7-6 and TRBJ2-1; D may be TRBD1 (7 bases). Germline V gene lookup returns CDR1 SGHVS and CDR2 FNYEAQ. Trimming took off 1 base at V and 10 bases at J, with 14 bases between the two ends. This CDR3 has 14 amino acids. The CDR3 region has the DNA TGTGCCAGCAGCTTAGGAGGAGGGGGCAGGGAGCAGTTCTTC. Protein product: CASSLGGGGREQFF. Full variable domain (remainder filled in from reference TRBV7-6 and TRBJ2-1): GAGVSQSPRYKVTKRGQDVALRCDPISGHVSLYWYRQALGQGPEFLTYFNYEAQQDKSGLPNDRFSAERPEGSISTLTIQRTEQRDSAMYRCASSLGGGGREQFFGPGTRLTVL.

The J gene is TRBJ1-2, the V gene TRBV9, with D possibly TRBD1 on 6 matching bases. The CDR3 is 12 residues long. CDR1 and CDR2 (germline): SGDLS, YYNGEE. Trimming pared 4 bases from V and 8 bases from J, leaving 12 bases between. The CDR3 protein is CASSPTGEGYTF. The CDR3 DNA reads TGTGCCAGCAGCCCGACAGGAGAGGGCTACACCTTC.

V is TRBV6-4 and J is TRBJ1-5; D is undetermined. This CDR3 comprises 13 residues. Germline CDR1 reads MRHNA; CDR2 reads SNTAGT. V was shortened by 5 bases and J by 2 bases, with 7 bases between the two germline ends. In DNA form, the CDR3 reads TGTGCCAGCAGTAAGGAGGGCAATCAGCCCCAGCATTTT. It encodes CASSKEGNQPQHF.

The chain recombines TRBV29-1 with TRBJ2-7; perhaps TRBD1 as D (5 bases). CDR1 is SQVTM and CDR2 is ANQGSEA in the germline V gene. The CDR3 totals 12 residues. Trimming removed 6 bases at V and 5 bases at J, with 14 bases between. In DNA form, the CDR3 reads TGCAGCGTCCGTGGCAGGGTCCACGAGCAGTACTTC. This codes for CSVRGRVHEQYF.

The rearrangement links TRBV30 to TRBJ1-4; 11 bases are a match to TRBD1. The germline V gene has CDR1 GTSNPN and CDR2 SVGIG (reference sequence). V lost 2 bases to trimming and J lost 8 bases; unmatched junction nucleotides: 7. This CDR3 contains 15 residues. The CDR3 nucleotides read TGTGCCTGGAGTATTCCGGGACAGGGGGAAGAAAAACTGTTTTTT. Its translation is CAWSIPGQGEEKLFF. The variable domain in full, with the rest retrieved from reference TRBV30 and TRBJ1-4, is SQTIHQWPATLVQPVGSPLSLECTVEGTSNPNLYWYRQAAGRGLQLLFYSVGIGQISSEVPQNLSASRPQDRQFILSSKKLLLSDSGFYLCAWSIPGQGEEKLFFGSGTQLSVL.

J is TRBJ2-7 and V is TRBV27, with 8 nucleotides matching TRBD1. V trimming: 0 bases; J trimming: 5 bases; junction bases outside the gene matches: 9. Germline V gene data show CDR1 as MNHEY and CDR2 as SMNVEV (reference sequence). The CDR3 extends over 16 amino acids. The CDR3 protein is CASSLSGGQVRHEQYF. The CDR3 DNA sequence: TGTGCCAGCAGTTTATCTGGGGGACAGGTCCGCCACGAGCAGTACTTC.

This clone was counted a single time. This rearrangement joins TRBV5-1 to TRBJ2-1; the match to TRBD2 covers 8 bases. Germline CDR1 is SGHRS and CDR2 is YFSETQ. The CDR3 has 15 residues. Trimming removed 7 bases from V and 8 bases from J; junction bases left unmatched: 14. This chain's CDR3 is CASRAGTSVIDEQFF. Here the CDR3 DNA reads TGCGCCAGCCGAGCGGGGACTAGTGTGATTGATGAGCAGTTCTTC.

This clone was counted once. The CDR3 nucleotides read TGTGCCAGCCGACGGGGGGTCCAAGAGACCCAGTACTTC. This translates into CASRRGVQETQYF. This chain uses TRBV7-2 with TRBJ2-5; 7 bases align to TRBD2. CDR1 is SGHTA, CDR2 FQGNSA, per germline. This CDR3 contains 13 residues. Trimming cost V 8 bases and J 1 base; bases outside gene matches: 4. The full variable domain, in which reference TRBV7-2 and TRBJ2-5 provide the parts outside the CDR3, is GAGVSQSPSNKVTEKGKDVELRCDPISGHTALYWYRQSLGQGLEFLIYFQGNSAPDKSGLPSDRFSAERTGGSVSTLTIQRTQQEDSAVYLCASRRGVQETQYFGPGTRLLVL.

This clone was seen many times. The chain combines TRBV7-9 with TRBJ1-3; a weak D match, TRBD1 (6 bases). V was cut by 5 bases and J by 7 bases, with 18 bases left in between. The V gene's germline CDR1 is SEHNR and CDR2 FQNEAQ (reference sequence). This CDR3 contains 15 residues. Here the CDR3 DNA reads TGTGCCAGCAGCCCCCCCCCGGACAGTCTGAACACCATATATTTT. It encodes CASSPPPDSLNTIYF. The entire variable domain, with the rest obtained from reference TRBV7-9 and TRBJ1-3, is as follows: DTGVSQNPRHKITKRGQNVTFRCDPISEHNRLYWYRQTLGQGPEFLTYFQNEAQLEKSRLLSDRFSAERPKGSFSTLEIQRTEQGDSAMYLCASSPPPDSLNTIYFGEGSWLTVV.

With respect to this clone: Other nucleotide sequences from this sample produce the same CDR3. The chain uses TRBV9 and TRBJ2-7; 7 bases fit TRBD2. The trim removed 0 bases at V and 2 bases at J, leaving 2 bases unmatched. This CDR3 spans 14 amino acids. CDR1 and CDR2 (germline): SGDLS, YYNGEE. The CDR3: CASSVGGGPYEQYF. The CDR3 coding sequence is TGTGCCAGCAGCGTAGGGGGGGGACCCTACGAGCAGTACTTC. Full variable domain (remainder filled in from reference TRBV9 and TRBJ2-7): DSGVTQTPKHLITATGQRVTLRCSPRSGDLSVYWYQQSLDQGLQFLIQYYNGEERAKGNILERFSAQQFPDLHSELNLSSLELGDSALYFCASSVGGGPYEQYFGPGTRLTVT.

CDR3 sequence reads: CASRWTATNEKLFF. In DNA form, the CDR3 reads TGTGCCAGTAGATGGACAGCAACTAATGAAAAACTGTTTTTT. The chain has TRBV19 and TRBJ1-4; D perhaps matches TRBD1 (6 bases). Deletions cut 6 bases from V and 0 bases from J, with 8 bases between. Germline CDR1 is LNHDA and CDR2 is SQIVND (reference sequence). The CDR3 has 14 amino acids. Filled out from reference TRBV19 and TRBJ1-4, the complete variable domain reads DGGITQSPKYLFRKEGQNVTLSCEQNLNHDAMYWYRQDPGQGLRLIYYSQIVNDFQKGDIAEGYSVSREKKESFPLTVTSAQKNPTAFYLCASRWTATNEKLFFGSGTQLSVL.

The V and J genes are TRBV7-2 and TRBJ1-6, with D tentatively TRBD1 (5 bases). V lost 8 bases to trimming and J lost 6 bases, with 23 bases between them. The germline CDR1 and CDR2 sequences are SGHTA and FQGNSA. This CDR3 comprises 17 residues. CDR3 nucleotides: TGTGCCAGCCGAGACCCTCGGGGGGGACTTCGTAATTCACCCCTCCACTTT. It translates to CASRDPRGGLRNSPLHF.

This chain uses TRBV5-5 with TRBJ1-2; D not resolved. Germline values: CDR1 SGHKS, CDR2 YYEKEE (reference sequence). This CDR3 is built from 15 residues. The V end was cut by 0 bases, the J end by 3 bases, with 12 bases between. The chain's CDR3 is CASSLGPGVHYGYTF. The CDR3 DNA is TGTGCCAGCAGCTTGGGTCCCGGGGTTCACTATGGCTACACCTTC.

The chain has TRBV5-5 and TRBJ1-2; weak D call: TRBD1 (5 bases). CDR3 length: 13 residues. The germline V and J ends were trimmed by 5 bases and 4 bases, with 12 bases remaining between them. Germline-derived CDR1 and CDR2 are SGHKS and YYEKEE (reference sequence). CDR3 sequence: CASRSGGVYGYTF. The CDR3 DNA reads as TGTGCCAGCAGGTCCGGGGGGGTCTATGGCTACACCTTC.

The CDR3 sequence: CASSDPLEQYF. CDR3 in DNA: TGTGCCAGCAGTGACCCCTTGGAGCAGTACTTC. This rearrangement joins TRBV2 to TRBJ2-7, with D unresolved. The CDR3 is made up of 11 amino acids. Germline-derived CDR1 and CDR2 are SNHLY and FYNNEI. V lost 3 bases and J lost 7, with 7 bases in between.

The chain uses TRBV19 and TRBJ1-5; the D gene is possibly TRBD1 (5 bases). V was shortened by 7 bases and J by 0 bases, with 13 bases between the two germline ends. CDR3 length: 15 amino acids. Germline assignment: CDR1 LNHDA and CDR2 SQIVND (reference sequence). The CDR3 DNA reads as TGTGCCAGTAACCGGGGGGGGTATAGCAATCAGCCCCAGCATTTT. It translates to CASNRGGYSNQPQHF.

V gene TRBV6-4 combines with J gene TRBJ2-1; maybe TRBD2 (6 bases). The germline V gene encodes CDR1 MRHNA and CDR2 SNTAGT. V was shortened by 2 bases and J by 8 bases, with 16 bases between the two germline ends. The CDR3 spans 15 residues. The CDR3 loop reads CASSDVASARDEQFF. CDR3 sequence (DNA): TGTGCCAGCAGTGACGTGGCTAGCGCCAGGGATGAGCAGTTCTTC.

The CDR3 sequence: CASSQDLNQPQHF. In DNA, the CDR3 is TGCGCCAGCAGCCAAGATCTAAATCAGCCCCAGCATTTT. The rearrangement joins TRBV4-1 to TRBJ1-5; D is unresolved. Between the trimmed V and J ends, which lost 0 bases and 4 bases, there was a span of 4 bases. This CDR3 contains 13 residues. The V gene's germline CDR1 is MGHRA and CDR2 YSYEKL.